The 24 T cell receptor beta chains below come from one sample, sequenced in a study of cytomegalovirus exposure and HLA in healthy donors. In the PCR, 60 Vbeta and 13 Jbeta primers were used. Only in-frame clones appear in the TCRdb table, and some are missing; sequencing was by immunoSEQ multiplex PCR. The data contain about 150,000 clones, about 80% of them seen just once; the ten biggest clones take up over 2%. Material: PBMCs. The receptors were gathered from a young man in good health and CMV-seronegative.

The genes are TRBV6-5 and TRBJ2-5, with 14 bases lining up with TRBD2. The J segment lost 4 bases and the V segment lost 7 bases, leaving 5 bases of the junction unmatched. The V gene's germline CDR1 is MNHEY and CDR2 SVGAGI. The CDR3 length is 15 residues. The CDR3: CASNRGLAGAETQYF. The CDR3 DNA sequence: TGTGCCAGCAATAGGGGACTAGCGGGGGCAGAGACCCAGTACTTC.

The genes are TRBV29-1 and TRBJ1-4, with D possibly TRBD1 on 5 matching bases. The CDR3 has 13 amino acids. The germline V and J ends were trimmed by 6 bases and 7 bases, with 15 bases remaining between them. The germline V gene has CDR1 SQVTM and CDR2 ANQGSEA. In DNA form, the CDR3 reads TGCAGCGTAGCAGGGACGGGAGGTGAAAAACTGTTTTTT. As protein: CSVAGTGGEKLFF.

The rearrangement uses TRBV2 and TRBJ2-2; the D gene is possibly TRBD1 (7 bases). CDR1 SNHLY and CDR2 FYNNEI come from the germline V gene. The CDR3 is 16 residues long. Trimming left V 8 bases short and J 0 bases short, with 16 bases between. CDR3 region: CASGSEGATNTGELFF. The CDR3 nucleotides read TGTGCCAGCGGTTCGGAGGGGGCGACGAACACCGGGGAGCTGTTTTTT.

The genes are TRBV27 and TRBJ1-1; D is ambiguous. The CDR3 consists of 17 residues. CDR1 is MNHEY and CDR2 is SMNVEV in the germline V gene (reference sequence). V shed 6 bases and J shed 4 bases, with 24 bases lying between them. For the CDR3, the DNA is TGTGCCAGCAGGAGACTTTCAGTTGGGAGGGAACGCACTGAAGCTTTCTTT. This encodes CASRRLSVGRERTEAFF.

This rearrangement joins TRBV13 to TRBJ1-1; D is ambiguous. CDR1 is PRHDT, CDR2 FYEKMQ, per germline (reference sequence). V was pared by 5 bases and J by 1 base, with 8 bases between. The CDR3 has 13 residues. In nucleotides, the CDR3 is TGTGCCAGCAGCCCACTTGGGAACACTGAAGCTTTCTTT. Amino acids: CASSPLGNTEAFF.

The chain joins TRBV6-1 to TRBJ1-6; 9 nucleotides agree with TRBD1. CDR3 length: 19 residues. Per the germline V gene, CDR1 is MNHNS and CDR2 is SASEGT. V shed 2 bases and J 7 bases; nucleotides not matched to a gene: 15. CDR3 protein: CASSENLLGGTGKNSPLHF. The CDR3 coding sequence is TGTGCCAGCAGTGAAAACTTGCTTGGGGGGACAGGGAAAAATTCACCCCTCCACTTT.

The genes are TRBV28 and TRBJ2-5, with a possible D match to TRBD2 (6 bases). The V end was cut by 4 bases, the J end by 5 bases, with 14 bases between. This CDR3 is 14 amino acids long. The germline gives CDR1 MDHEN, CDR2 SYDVKM. CDR3 residues: CASSSLGGSETQYF. The CDR3 DNA follows: TGTGCCAGCAGTTCCCTGGGGGGTTCGGAGACCCAGTACTTC.

This clone occurred a few times. The chain is built from TRBV28 and TRBJ1-2, with 10 bases identical to TRBD1. In germline, CDR1 is MDHEN, CDR2 SYDVKM. The length of the CDR3 is 13 residues. The V segment lost 4 bases and the J segment 6 bases; nucleotides outside the gene matches: 2. The CDR3 DNA is TGTGCCAGCAGTTCGACAGGGGGCGATGGCTACACCTTC. This gives the protein CASSSTGGDGYTF.

J is TRBJ2-7 and V is TRBV9; a weak D match, TRBD2 (6 bases). Germline lookup yields CDR1 SGDLS and CDR2 YYNGEE. The CDR3 sequence is 15 residues long. V was pared by 0 bases and J by 4 bases, with 14 bases between. The CDR3 loop is CASSVAGDRGYEQYF. The CDR3 region has the DNA TGTGCCAGCAGCGTAGCGGGGGATAGGGGATACGAGCAGTACTTC.

The rearrangement joins TRBV30 to TRBJ2-1, with 8 bases aligning to TRBD2. The length of the CDR3 is 16 residues. V was clipped by 1 base and J by 7 bases; unmatched bases: 12. The germline gives CDR1 GTSNPN, CDR2 SVGIG (reference sequence). CDR3 nucleotide sequence: TGTGCCTGGAGTGCTACCCCCGGACTAGCAGGTAATGAGCAGTTCTTC. This sequence encodes CAWSATPGLAGNEQFF.

The genes are TRBV6-4 and TRBJ2-1; 8 bases agree with TRBD2. CDR1 MRHNA and CDR2 SNTAGT come from the germline V gene. After removal of 5 bases from V and 3 bases from J, the junction contained 18 bases not matched to a gene. The CDR3 spans 19 residues. CDR3 nucleotides: TGTGCCAGCAGTAACGAAGGCTTTGTGGCGGGAGGAGGCTACAATGAGCAGTTCTTC. Protein: CASSNEGFVAGGGYNEQFF.

The genes are TRBV5-4 and TRBJ2-5, with a possible D match to TRBD2 (6 bases). This CDR3 region has 13 residues. The V end lost 3 bases, the J end lost 5 bases, and 11 bases lay between the germline ends. Germline V gene data show CDR1 as SGHNT and CDR2 as YYREEE (reference sequence). CDR3 residues: CASSSEGQETQYF. The CDR3 bases are TGTGCCAGCAGCTCGGAGGGCCAGGAGACCCAGTACTTC.

A word on this clone: This sample also contains other DNA sequences that code for the same CDR3. The chain recombines TRBV28 with TRBJ1-5; possible D gene TRBD1, 5 bases. V was clipped by 1 base and J by 7 bases, with 11 bases between them. Germline V lookup: CDR1 MDHEN, CDR2 SYDVKM. The CDR3 runs 14 residues. The CDR3 sequence: CASSLLGGGQPQHF. DNA of the CDR3: TGTGCCAGCAGTTTATTGGGGGGAGGACAGCCCCAGCATTTT.

The genes are TRBV11-3 and TRBJ2-2, with 9 bases lining up with TRBD2. Germline V gene lookup returns CDR1 SGHNT and CDR2 YENEEA. V gave up 1 base and J gave up 5 bases; unmatched junction bases: 5. CDR3 length: 16 residues. The CDR3 nucleotides are TGTGCCAGCAGCTTAGGCCTAGCGGGACCGACCGGGGAGCTGTTTTTT. Translated: CASSLGLAGPTGELFF.

The chain employs TRBV5-1 and TRBJ1-4, with 7 bases lining up with TRBD1. Losses at the gene ends were 5 bases for V and 2 bases for J; bases not matched to a gene: 6. CDR1 is SGHRS and CDR2 is YFSETQ in the germline V gene. The CDR3 is made up of 15 amino acids. The CDR3: CASSKLGQTNEKLFF. The DNA for the CDR3 is TGCGCCAGCAGTAAATTGGGACAGACTAATGAAAAACTGTTTTTT. Full variable domain (outside the CDR3, taken from reference TRBV5-1 and TRBJ1-4): KAGVTQTPRYLIKTRGQQVTLSCSPISGHRSVSWYQQTPGQGLQFLFEYFSETQRNKGNFPGRFSGRQFSNSRSEMNVSTLELGDSALYLCASSKLGQTNEKLFFGSGTQLSVL.

The CDR3 bases are TGCGCCAGCAGCCAAGACCGGGGAAACAGGGGAAGGATGGAGACCCAGTACTTC. Translating it yields CASSQDRGNRGRMETQYF. The chain couples TRBV4-1 to TRBJ2-5; 7 bases agree with TRBD1. The CDR3 spans 18 residues. CDR1 MGHRA and CDR2 YSYEKL come from the germline V gene. Trimming took 0 bases from V and 5 from J; bases not matched to a gene: 15.

Only a few counts were recorded for this clone. V usage is TRBV19 and J usage is TRBJ1-5, with a possible D match to TRBD1 (6 bases). The V end was cut by 5 bases, the J end by 0 bases, with 11 bases between. In germline, CDR1 is LNHDA, CDR2 SQIVND (reference sequence). The CDR3 sequence is 15 residues long. The CDR3 DNA sequence: TGTGCCAGTAGTGTTGGACAGTATAGCAATCAGCCCCAGCATTTT. Its translation: CASSVGQYSNQPQHF.

This chain joins TRBV14 and TRBJ2-5, with D perhaps matching TRBD2 (5 bases). CDR3 length: 12 residues. Trimming shortened V by 4 bases and J by 5 bases, and 8 bases separated the two germline ends. Germline V gene lookup returns CDR1 SGHDN and CDR2 FVKESK. The CDR3 is CASSPTGETQYF. The CDR3 DNA is TGTGCCAGCAGCCCGACGGGGGAGACCCAGTACTTC.

The chain couples TRBV30 to TRBJ1-4; D is unclear. Trimming took off 0 bases at V and 8 bases at J, with 16 bases between the two ends. Germline V gene sequence: CDR1 GTSNPN, CDR2 SVGIG (reference sequence). This CDR3 is built from 15 residues. The CDR3 loop is CAWSVLGRLHEKLFF. The CDR3 coding sequence is TGTGCCTGGAGTGTCTTGGGGAGGTTACACGAAAAACTGTTTTTT.

The chain recombines TRBV19 with TRBJ1-2; D ambiguous. This CDR3 has 14 amino acids. The V end was cut by 6 bases, the J end by 8 bases, with 19 bases between. Germline V CDR1 and CDR2: LNHDA, SQIVND (reference sequence). The CDR3 is CASSLPHTSWGYTF. In DNA, the CDR3 is TGTGCCAGTAGCCTACCGCATACCTCCTGGGGCTACACCTTC.

This clone turned up a few times. The J gene is TRBJ1-5, the V gene TRBV7-2; TRBD1 aligns across 7 bases. J gave up 6 bases and V 5 bases, and 10 bases lay outside the gene matches. In germline, CDR1 is SGHTA, CDR2 FQGNSA. The CDR3 sequence is 15 residues long. The chain's CDR3 is CASSPTGTFAQPQHF. In DNA, the CDR3 is TGTGCCAGCAGCCCGACAGGGACTTTTGCTCAGCCCCAGCATTTT. Full variable domain (rest looked up from reference TRBV7-2 and TRBJ1-5): GAGVSQSPSNKVTEKGKDVELRCDPISGHTALYWYRQSLGQGLEFLIYFQGNSAPDKSGLPSDRFSAERTGGSVSTLTIQRTQQEDSAVYLCASSPTGTFAQPQHFGDGTRLSIL.

The chain uses TRBV30 and TRBJ1-2; D is undetermined. CDR3 length equals 13 residues. V was shortened by 0 bases and J by 0 bases, with 5 bases between the two germline ends. Per the germline V gene, CDR1 is GTSNPN and CDR2 is SVGIG (reference sequence). CDR3 loop: CAWSVHANYGYTF. The CDR3 DNA follows: TGTGCCTGGAGTGTACATGCTAACTATGGCTACACCTTC.

This chain joins TRBV7-8 and TRBJ2-7; the match to TRBD1 covers 10 bases. V dropped 1 base and J dropped 4; count of bases not matched to a gene: 1. CDR3 length equals 14 residues. The V gene's germline CDR1 is SGHVS and CDR2 FQNEAQ. The CDR3 nucleotides are TGTGCCAGCAGCTTAGAGGGACAGGGGTACGAGCAGTACTTC. As protein: CASSLEGQGYEQYF.

The chain is built from TRBV9 and TRBJ1-5; D gene unclear. Trimming pared 4 bases from V and 4 bases from J, leaving 15 bases between. CDR3 length equals 15 residues. Looked up from germline, CDR1 is SGDLS and CDR2 is YYNGEE. Here the CDR3 reads CASSNSGESNQPQHF. DNA for the CDR3: TGTGCCAGCAGCAACTCGGGAGAGTCTAATCAGCCCCAGCATTTT.